This entry features one T cell receptor beta chain sequence. Its target is not known. CDR1 and CDR2 from the germline V gene are LNHDA and SQIVND (reference sequence). The CDR3 totals 14 residues. Trimming removed 3 bases at V and 0 bases at J, with 8 bases between. Using immunoSEQ multiplex PCR, the repertoire was profiled, and TCRdb retains in-frame clones only, with some absent. This sample has 90,000 to 100,000 clones, with 75% to 85% found just once. This sample was taken from a study of PD-1 blockade in classical Hodgkin lymphoma. Study in general: Patients were given intravenous nivolumab, 3 mg/kg, every 2 weeks. Broader study findings: Unlike CD8+ TCR diversity, which did not rise significantly by C4D1, CD4+ TCR diversity did.

Relapse was seen in all patients after autologous stem cell transplantation, and brentuximab vedotin exposure was variable. The sample consisted of peripheral blood mononuclear cells (PBMCs), taken before the second cycle of nivolumab. The clonotype was recovered from a human donor with classical Hodgkin lymphoma. The chain recombines TRBV19 with TRBJ1-1; tentatively, D is TRBD1 (6 bases). In DNA, the CDR3 is TGTGCCAGTAGTATGGACAGAGTGAACACTGAAGCTTTCTTT. Encoded protein: CASSMDRVNTEAFF.